Here is one TCR beta chain with its context. This clone was picked up one time. Its recognized antigen is unknown. Per-base quality was not reported, and no clone a single base away is much larger than it. The sample comes from a study of shared clonotypes between healthy human individuals (TCRdb year 2020). Looking at the study overall: A few men and two women, aged 18 to 49 years, made up the cohort. To increase sequencing depth and limit assay-specific biases, different laboratories used diverse techniques to prepare libraries and sequence TCR repertoires. Between about 0.8 and 9.5 billion PBMCs per donor were obtained by leukapheresis. Blood TCR repertoires of roughly five healthy adults were deeply sequenced to estimate repertoire size and the extent of clonotype sharing between individuals. For each donor, three plates each were used for CD4 naive and CD4 memory, two plates were used for CD8 naive, and one plate was used for CD8 memory.

TCR CDR3 regions were amplified from genomic DNA by multiplex PCR using the deep immunoSEQ assay. For each cell subset, the extracted genomic DNA was distributed evenly across all wells of several immunoSEQ 96-well plates, and each plate served as one replicate. For sorted subsets, each replicate PCR was loaded with about 200 ng genomic DNA, equivalent to 25,000 to 35,000 T cell genomes. Purified libraries were quantified with a Qubit 3.0 fluorometer, sized on a Bioanalyzer 2100, and re-quantified with the KAPA Library Quantification kit. Every immunoSEQ 96-well plate was sequenced on a dedicated single-read 150-cycle Illumina NextSeq 550 flow cell. The study's own analysis went as follows. The immunoSEQ output contained only junctional sequences without quality scores, so filtering could not match that applied to full-length reads. To assign V/J genes and CDR3, sequences were annotated using PyIR, a Python wrapper for IgBLAST v1.9, with IMGT germline references. Any read was removed if the V/J assignment was weak (E-value above 1e-6), the CDR3 was missing, or the read contained stop codons, out-of-frame junctions, or ambiguous translated residues. V3J clonotypes were defined by identical inferred V gene, J gene, and CDR3 amino acid sequence. The percentage overlap between two repertoires was calculated by dividing the number of shared unique clonotypes by the size of the smaller repertoire. Richness of each repertoire was evaluated using RTK rarefaction, the Chao1 estimator, and Recon v2.1 estimates of unobserved clonotypes. Generation probabilities for all TCRbeta clonotypes obtained by the gDNA method from several donors were computed using OLGA. What TCRdb holds here is the immuneACCESS table cut down to in-frame rearrangements. Part of the clones is not present; checked against another copy, under half of the missing clones reflect an unresolved V gene, and the others are unexplained. For V, J and clone size, that table is used; D and trimming come from the DNA. This sample is represented by millions of clones; over 85% of them were singletons. The top ten clonotypes cover about 0.37% of the sample.

Healthy HIV-negative adults with no recently reported acute infections or vaccinations were included as donors. Only Caucasian adults living in Nashville, Tennessee, USA were represented among the donors. CD4+ T cells were enriched through magnetic negative selection, after which naive cells were positively selected on CD45RA and the remaining negative fraction served as the memory subset. Blood was collected by leukapheresis, and PBMCs were isolated by Ficoll-Histopaque density gradient centrifugation and then cryopreserved in liquid nitrogen vapor phase. Analytical flow cytometry was used to check the purity and quantity of every magnetically sorted T cell population. Genomic DNA was isolated from every sorted fraction and measured by UV absorbance on a Nanodrop 2000c. CDR1 and CDR2, looked up from the germline V gene, are MDHEN and SYDVKM. The V end loses 5 bases and the J end loses 6 bases, and a stretch of 16 bases separates them. Counted from cysteine to phenylalanine, this CDR3 has 14 amino acids. Here the CDR3 DNA is all that survives: 42 bases in frame from base 1.

Summary of the overall study and its limitations: Pairwise subsampling led to the expectation that sequencing depth would affect the degree of clonotype sharing among donors. Naive subsets generally had larger estimated clonotype richness than memory subsets did. Rarefaction of sorted-subset datasets indicated incomplete sequencing despite the large sequencing depth. Compared with non-shared clonotypes, the clonotypes found in all four sorted-subset donors had higher generation probabilities. Sampling was restricted to blood, and TCR repertoires in tissues likely differ from the TCR repertoires found in blood. Because the study included only a small number of donors, the genetic and exposure-history diversity represented was limited. When a few donors were compared, the shared fraction of clonotypes was around 4.6% for naive CD4, 3.5% to 4% for naive CD8, 2% to 2.5% for memory CD4, and under 0.5% for memory CD8.

The rearrangement joined TRBV28 to TRBJ1-1; the D segment cannot be called with confidence. The clonotype originates from a man aged 18 to 35 in good health. Some clones in this sample may be carry-over from other donors' samples. The sample was naive CD4+ T cells from PBMCs. The cell subset or site label here, explained by the study, means: CD45RA+ positively selected. The DNA sequence is as follows: TGTGCCAGCAGTACCCCGAACAAGGAAGCTGAAGCTTTCTTT. It translates as CASSTPNKEAEAFF.